Given below is one TCR beta chain in context. What it binds is not known. This sample is drawn from a study of CXCR3-negative and CXCR3-positive naive CD8 T cells. Study outcomes and limitations: When CXCR3-positive naive cells were set against CXCR3-negative naive cells, the former had more hydrophobic TRB CDR3s.

Through 5' RACE with UMI labels, the TRB cDNA libraries were prepared. One entry per CDR3 protein, without DNA, is what TCRdb gives after re-calling the 5' RACE reads. The table for this sample gives about 94,000 distinct CDR3 sequences. The CD45RO-CCR7+CD27+CD95- phenotype denoted naive CD8+ T cells. Germline V gives CDR1 MNHEY, CDR2 SMNVEV (reference sequence). CDR3 size: 12 residues. This receptor was identified in a human donor in good health. Some clones in this sample may be carry-over from other donors' samples. The sequenced material came from naive CXCR3+ CD8+ T cells from blood. Described subset: CD45RO-CCR7+CD27+CD95- naive CD8+ T cells expressing CXCR3 (TNR3+). The V gene is TRBV27, the J gene TRBJ2-7; lacking DNA, the TRBD1 call made by TCRdb goes unchecked. CDR3 residues: CASRRGLGEQYF.